The 22 T cell receptor beta chains listed next were all sequenced from one sample in a study of OX40 agonist ivuxolimab in advanced cancers. The library was obtained by the immunoSEQ multiplex PCR assay. Entries here come from immuneACCESS through TCRdb and include only in-frame sequences with V and J called. Some clones fail to appear in such tables; in the studies checked, an unresolved V gene covers under half of the shortfall, and the cause of the remainder is unknown. The sample contains roughly 40,000 clones, roughly 82% of them found a single time. The ten largest clones capture roughly 1.8% of the sample. The material was CD4+ or CD8+ T cells sorted from blood, obtained in a trial of the OX40 agonist ivuxolimab. The receptors here all came from an adult with an advanced solid tumor such as melanoma, head and neck, liver or kidney cancer.

This chain joins TRBV5-4 and TRBJ1-2; D unresolved. CDR3 size: 13 residues. Germline V lookup: CDR1 SGHNT, CDR2 YYREEE (reference sequence). V was clipped by 1 base and J by 8 bases, with 12 bases between them. The CDR3 DNA is TGTGCCAGCAGCTTGTCCCATCCGTCGGGCTACACCTTC. It specifies CASSLSHPSGYTF. Full variable domain (missing parts from reference TRBV5-4 and TRBJ1-2): ETGVTQSPTHLIKTRGQQVTLRCSSQSGHNTVSWYQQALGQGPQFIFQYYREEENGRGNFPPRFSGLQFPNYSSELNVNALELDDSALYLCASSLSHPSGYTFGSGTRLTVV.

The chain recombines TRBV7-2 with TRBJ1-3; D is possibly TRBD1 (5 bases). Germline-derived CDR1 and CDR2 are SGHTA and FQGNSA. This CDR3 has 15 amino acids. Between the trimmed V and J ends, which lost 1 base and 4 bases, there was a span of 11 bases. The CDR3 sequence: CASSLETAGGNTIYF. CDR3 DNA: TGTGCCAGCAGCTTAGAGACCGCAGGGGGAAACACCATATATTTT.

The J gene is TRBJ2-7, the V gene TRBV7-2; a possible D gene is TRBD2 (6 bases). Germline CDR1 SGHTA, CDR2 FQGNSA. V shed 2 bases and J shed 6 bases, with 20 bases lying between them. The CDR3 totals 16 residues. The DNA for the CDR3 is TGTGCCAGCAGCTTAACCGGGACTTCCACCACCTCCGAGCAGTACTTC. This translates into CASSLTGTSTTSEQYF.

The genes are TRBV6-1 and TRBJ1-2, with D unclear. The CDR3 is 19 residues long. With 2 bases removed from V and 3 bases from J, the gap between germline ends came to 25 bases. Germline V gene sequence: CDR1 MNHNS, CDR2 SASEGT. CDR3 sequence: CASSEYIIKVGGEDYGYTF. The CDR3 nucleotides are TGTGCCAGCAGTGAATATATCATTAAGGTCGGCGGGGAAGACTATGGCTACACCTTC.

Details on this clone: Compared with germline, one end of the junction differs, possibly owing to a read error. V gene TRBV5-6 combines with J gene TRBJ1-4, with a possible D match to TRBD1 (6 bases). This CDR3 contains 11 residues. Germline CDR1 reads SGHDT; CDR2 reads YYEEEE. The CDR3: CASSSLGTTIF. The CDR3 region has the DNA TGTGCCAGCAGCTCCCTCGGGACAACTATTTTT.

The chain joins TRBV5-6 to TRBJ1-3; no definite D call. The CDR3 contains 11 residues. In germline, CDR1 is SGHDT, CDR2 YYEEEE. Trimming removed 7 bases at V and 4 bases at J, with 6 bases between. The CDR3 DNA reads as TGTGCCAGCGCGGTCGGAAACACCATATATTTT. Its protein is CASAVGNTIYF.

The chain combines TRBV9 with TRBJ1-4; 7 positions match TRBD1. Unmatched junction bases numbered 7, after V lost 3 bases and J lost 2 bases. The CDR3 runs 16 residues. Germline V CDR1 and CDR2: SGDLS, YYNGEE. CDR3 sequence (DNA): TGTGCCAGCAGCGGGAGACAGGGAGGCACTAATGAAAAACTGTTTTTT. Translated, it gives CASSGRQGGTNEKLFF.

The chain recombines TRBV10-3 with TRBJ2-5; 9 bases line up with TRBD1. This CDR3 has 13 amino acids. CDR1 is ENHRY, CDR2 SYGVKD, per germline. V lost 6 bases to trimming and J lost 5 bases; unmatched junction nucleotides: 4. The CDR3 spells CAIRAQGAETQYF. The CDR3 DNA follows: TGTGCCATCAGAGCACAGGGGGCCGAGACCCAGTACTTC.

The rearrangement links TRBV15 to TRBJ2-5; D ambiguous. The CDR3 is 15 residues long. V dropped 1 base and J dropped 5 bases, with 14 bases sitting between them. Germline V gene lookup returns CDR1 LNHNV and CDR2 YYDKDF (reference sequence). In DNA form, the CDR3 reads TGTGCCACCAGCAGAGGCACCCAACGTGGGGAGACCCAGTACTTC. Translating it yields CATSRGTQRGETQYF.

This clone is termed medium-sized. This chain links TRBV4-2 with TRBJ1-6; no firm D call. CDR1 and CDR2 (germline): LGHNA, YNFKEQ. The V and J ends lost 1 base and 7 bases respectively, with 5 bases between them. The CDR3 spans 13 residues. The CDR3 reads CASSQGRNSPLHF. Here the CDR3 DNA reads TGTGCCAGCAGCCAAGGGAGGAATTCACCCCTCCACTTT.

The V gene is TRBV10-3, the J gene TRBJ2-1, with 11 bases lining up with TRBD2. Germline V gene lookup returns CDR1 ENHRY and CDR2 SYGVKD. CDR3 size: 15 residues. V was clipped by 3 bases and J by 10 bases; unmatched bases: 8. CDR3 sequence reads: CAISESVAGGREQFF. CDR3 in DNA: TGTGCCATCAGTGAAAGTGTAGCGGGGGGGCGCGAGCAGTTCTTC.

CDR3 in DNA: TGTGCCAGCAATACCGGGACTAGAGTCGGCACAGATACGCAGTATTTT. Amino acids: CASNTGTRVGTDTQYF. The chain uses TRBV2 and TRBJ2-3, with TRBD2 matching 8 bases. Germline V gene lookup returns CDR1 SNHLY and CDR2 FYNNEI. The CDR3 length is 16 residues. V was clipped by 7 bases and J by 1 base; unmatched bases: 10.

This clone was seen just once. The gene calls are TRBV5-1 and TRBJ2-1; TRBD2 matches 10 bases. The CDR3 runs to 18 residues. Germline values: CDR1 SGHRS, CDR2 YFSETQ. Trimming at V came to 2 bases and at J to 3 bases, leaving 11 bases not matched to a gene. CDR3 DNA: TGCGCCAGCAGCTTCTCTCCTAGCGGGGGTGGTCTCTACAATGAGCAGTTCTTC. Protein sequence: CASSFSPSGGGLYNEQFF.

This clone has only one observation. The CDR3, as DNA: TGTGCCGGCGGCGCCGACAGGGGAGAAGAGACCCAGTACTTC. It specifies CAGGADRGEETQYF. J is TRBJ2-5 and V is TRBV6-5; TRBD1 agrees at 8 bases. Germline V lookup: CDR1 MNHEY, CDR2 SVGAGI. The V segment lost 11 bases and the J segment 3 bases; nucleotides outside the gene matches: 11. The CDR3 length is 14 residues.

In this sample, this clone is medium-sized. The rearrangement links TRBV7-2 to TRBJ1-5; weak D call: TRBD1 (5 bases). Germline V gene lookup returns CDR1 SGHTA and CDR2 FQGNSA. Deletions cut 6 bases from V and 3 bases from J, with 15 bases between. The CDR3 consists of 15 residues. Here the CDR3 DNA reads TGTGCCAGCAGTTTTAGGGCGGGGGACAATCAGCCCCAGCATTTT. Translated, it gives CASSFRAGDNQPQHF.

CDR3 DNA sequence: TGTGCCAGCAGCTTTATCGAGGGGCGAGAGACCCAGTACTTC. This gives the protein CASSFIEGRETQYF. The rearrangement joins TRBV5-6 to TRBJ2-5; D could derive from TRBD1 or TRBD2 (5 bases each). CDR1 SGHDT and CDR2 YYEEEE come from the germline V gene. This CDR3 has 14 amino acids. The germline V and J ends were trimmed by 2 bases and 4 bases, with 12 bases remaining between them.

This sequence joins TRBV6-5 and TRBJ1-1; a weak D match, TRBD1 (5 bases). V was clipped by 7 bases and J by 3 bases, with 15 bases between them. There are 14 residues in the CDR3. Per germline, CDR1 MNHEY and CDR2 SVGAGI. In nucleotides, the CDR3 is TGTGCCAGCAAGGAACGGGGCAAGTACACTGAAGCTTTCTTT. Translating it yields CASKERGKYTEAFF.

The chain employs TRBV7-6 and TRBJ1-2, with a possible D match to TRBD1 (5 bases). Germline CDR1 and CDR2: SGHVS and FNYEAQ. Trimming removed 3 bases from V and 8 bases from J, with 19 bases in between. CDR3 length equals 15 residues. The CDR3 sequence is CASSLEPGVGSGYTF. CDR3 coding DNA: TGTGCCAGCAGCTTGGAGCCGGGGGTGGGGTCCGGCTACACCTTC.

This chain joins TRBV6-6 and TRBJ1-6, with 7 bases aligning to TRBD1. The germline V gene has CDR1 MNHNY and CDR2 SVGAGI (reference sequence). The CDR3 covers 14 residues. V lost 6 bases to trimming and J lost 8 bases; unmatched junction nucleotides: 7. The CDR3 sequence is CASSPRGIDSPLHF. As DNA, the CDR3 is TGTGCCAGCAGCCCCAGGGGGATTGATTCACCCCTCCACTTT.

The rearrangement joins TRBV4-3 to TRBJ1-2; D is unclear. V was pared by 5 bases and J by 0 bases, with 10 bases between. Germline V CDR1 and CDR2: LGHNA, YSLEER. The CDR3 consists of 14 residues. The CDR3: CASSLVIANYGYTF. CDR3 DNA: TGCGCCAGCAGCTTAGTAATAGCTAACTATGGCTACACCTTC.

Concerning this clone itself: Germline and junction disagree at one end, which may indicate a read error. The chain joins TRBV7-7 to TRBJ2-1; 10 nucleotides agree with TRBD1. The CDR3 spans 15 residues. The germline V gene encodes CDR1 SSHAT and CDR2 FNYEAQ (reference sequence). Written as DNA, the CDR3 is TGTGCTAGCAGCTTAGAGGGACAGGGGTACAATGAGCAGTTCTTC. Translating gives CASSLEGQGYNEQFF.

V gene TRBV27 combines with J gene TRBJ2-3, with TRBD2 matching 7 bases. The CDR3 covers 16 residues. The junction had 11 bases not matched to a gene; V was cut back by 7 bases and J by 1 base. Per the germline V gene, CDR1 is MNHEY and CDR2 is SMNVEV (reference sequence). As DNA, the CDR3 is TGTGCCAGCACCGACCGGGCTAGCGGAGGCACAGATACGCAGTATTTT. It translates to CASTDRASGGTDTQYF.